This T cell receptor (beta chain) comes out of a study of identical twins. TCRdb ran MiXCR on the 5' RACE reads and lists one entry per CDR3 protein. The data contain under 400,000 distinct CDR3 sequences, around 9.7% of them singletons. The sample holds a few counts of this clonotype. This CDR3 is built from 18 residues. Trimming at V came to 3 bases and at J to 4 bases, leaving 13 bases not matched to a gene. Per the germline V gene, CDR1 is SEHNR and CDR2 is FQNEAQ (reference sequence). Sequencing used naive T cells sorted from blood. This sequence originates from a woman aged 45 to 65 in good health. The chain couples TRBV7-9 to TRBJ2-2; 8 nucleotides align to TRBD1. The CDR3 DNA follows: TGTGCCAGCAGCTTGTCGAAGGCGACAGGGGCCAGCACCGGGGAGCTGTTTTTT. Its translation is CASSLSKATGASTGELFF.